The clone carrying this T cell receptor beta chain was recorded a few times. Its target is unknown. The time point: peripheral blood 6 weeks after treatment start. Pretreatment and on-treatment samples were taken, numbering 1 to 8 per patient. This specimen comes from a study of PD-L1 blockade in urothelial cancer. Study-level background: Reported median T cell count for blood samples was roughly 150,000. Study results and caveats: Having blood TCR clonality under the median before treatment predicted better survival.

The assay was immunoSEQ multiplex PCR, and TCRdb's table has in-frame clones only and misses some. The sample comprises around 87,000 clones, 75% to 90% of which are singletons, and about 8.4% rests with the top ten. CDR3 length: 15 residues. Germline CDR1 reads SGHVS; CDR2 reads FQNEAQ. The V and J ends lost 5 bases and 4 bases, in that order; junction bases with no gene match: 11. The chain employs TRBV7-8 and TRBJ2-7; 7 nucleotides align to TRBD2. Source: PBMCs, taken around atezolizumab (anti-PD-L1) treatment. The sequence was obtained from a man between 70 and 80 years old with urothelial cancer. CDR3 region: CASSQVAGVGYEQYF. The DNA of the CDR3 is TGTGCCAGCAGCCAAGTAGCGGGTGTAGGGTACGAGCAGTACTTC.